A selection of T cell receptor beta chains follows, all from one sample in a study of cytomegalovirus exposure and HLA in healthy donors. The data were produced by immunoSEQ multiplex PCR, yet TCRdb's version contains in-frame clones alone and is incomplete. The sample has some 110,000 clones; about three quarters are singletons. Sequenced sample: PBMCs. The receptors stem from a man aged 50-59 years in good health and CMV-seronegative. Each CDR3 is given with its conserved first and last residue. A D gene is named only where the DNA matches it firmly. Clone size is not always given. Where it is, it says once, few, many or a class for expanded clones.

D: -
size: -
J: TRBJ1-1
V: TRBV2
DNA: TGTGCCAAGGAAAGACAGATATTTCGGAACACTGAAGCTTTCTTT
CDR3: CAKERQIFRNTEAFF

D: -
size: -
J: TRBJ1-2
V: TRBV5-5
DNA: TGTGCCAGCAGCTTGTGGGGGGGTGAAGGCTACACCTTC
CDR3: CASSLWGGEGYTF

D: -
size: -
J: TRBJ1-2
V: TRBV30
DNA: TGTGCCTGGGATACGGGACAACTAAATGGCTACACCTTC
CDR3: CAWDTGQLNGYTF

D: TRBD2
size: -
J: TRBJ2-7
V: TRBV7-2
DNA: TGTGCCAGCAGCTTAGGCGGGGGTAGCTCCTACGAGCAGTACTTC
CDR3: CASSLGGGSSYEQYF

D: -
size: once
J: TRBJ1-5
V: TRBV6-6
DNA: TGTGCCAGCAGTTACATTCTGCAGCCCCAGCATTTT
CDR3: CASSYILQPQHF

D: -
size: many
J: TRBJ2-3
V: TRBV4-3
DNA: TGCGCCAGCAGCCAAGATACGGGCACAGATACGCAGTATTTT
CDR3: CASSQDTGTDTQYF

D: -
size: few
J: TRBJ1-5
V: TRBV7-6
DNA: TGTGCCAGCAGCTTATGGGGAGGCAATCAGCCCCAGCATTTT
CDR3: CASSLWGGNQPQHF

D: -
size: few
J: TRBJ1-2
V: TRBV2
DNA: TGTGCCAGCAACACGGGACGACTAGACTACGGCTATGGCTACACCTTC
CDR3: CASNTGRLDYGYGYTF

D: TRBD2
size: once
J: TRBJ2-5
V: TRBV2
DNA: TGTGCCAGCAGGGTAGCGGGGGTGCAGACCCAGTACTTC
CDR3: CASRVAGVQTQYF

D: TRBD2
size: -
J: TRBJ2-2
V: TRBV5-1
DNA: TGCGCCAGCACCCTAATATTAGTAGCGGGGAAAAACACCGGGGAGCTGTTTTTT
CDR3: CASTLILVAGKNTGELFF

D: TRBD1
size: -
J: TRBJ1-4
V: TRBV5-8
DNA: TGTGCCAGCAGTACCGGGACAGGGGTCCCAACTAATGAAAAACTGTTTTTT
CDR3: CASSTGTGVPTNEKLFF

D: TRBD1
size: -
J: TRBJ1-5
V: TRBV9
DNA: TGTGCCAGCAGCGTAGAAGGGGGCGAGGGTCAGCCCCAGCATTTT
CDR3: CASSVEGGEGQPQHF

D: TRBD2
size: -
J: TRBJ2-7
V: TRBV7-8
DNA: TGTGCCAGCAGCTTAGAACGGGGGGTAGCAGCGGGGAACGAGCAGTACTTC
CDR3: CASSLERGVAAGNEQYF

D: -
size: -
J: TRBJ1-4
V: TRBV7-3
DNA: TGCCGCTCGGGGGGAAAACTGTTTTTC
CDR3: CRSGGKLFF

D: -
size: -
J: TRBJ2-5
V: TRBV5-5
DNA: TGTGCCAGCAGCTTGGGGGGTCAGGGAGGTAGGGAGACCCAGTACTTC
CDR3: CASSLGGQGGRETQYF

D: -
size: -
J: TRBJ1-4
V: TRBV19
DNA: TGTGCCAGTAGTCCGGGAGCAACTAATGAAAAACTGTTTTTT
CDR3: CASSPGATNEKLFF